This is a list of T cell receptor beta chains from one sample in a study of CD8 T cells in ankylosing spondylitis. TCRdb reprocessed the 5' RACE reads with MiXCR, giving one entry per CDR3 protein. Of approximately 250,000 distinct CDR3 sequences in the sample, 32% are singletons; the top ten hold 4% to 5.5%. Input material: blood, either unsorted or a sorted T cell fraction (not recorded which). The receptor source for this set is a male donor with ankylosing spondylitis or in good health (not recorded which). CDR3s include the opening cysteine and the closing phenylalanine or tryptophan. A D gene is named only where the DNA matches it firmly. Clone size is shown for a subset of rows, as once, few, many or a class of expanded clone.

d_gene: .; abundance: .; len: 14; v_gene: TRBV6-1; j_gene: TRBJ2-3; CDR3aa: CASTRAFSTDTQYF
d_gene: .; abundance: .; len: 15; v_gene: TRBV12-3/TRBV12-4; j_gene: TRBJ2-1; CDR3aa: CASSFGQGYHNEQFF
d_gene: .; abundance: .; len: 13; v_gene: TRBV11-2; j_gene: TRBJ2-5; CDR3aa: CASSPSREETQYF
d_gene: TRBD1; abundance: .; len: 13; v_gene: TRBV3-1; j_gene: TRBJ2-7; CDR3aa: CATQTGGNDEQYF
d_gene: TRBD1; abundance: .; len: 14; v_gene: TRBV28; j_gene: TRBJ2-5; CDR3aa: CASSLYTGGETQNF
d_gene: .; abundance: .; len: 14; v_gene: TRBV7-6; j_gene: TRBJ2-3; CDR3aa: CASSLFLPTDTQYF
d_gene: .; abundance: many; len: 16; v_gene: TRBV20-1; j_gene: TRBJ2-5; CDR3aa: CSANSASEGSRETQYF
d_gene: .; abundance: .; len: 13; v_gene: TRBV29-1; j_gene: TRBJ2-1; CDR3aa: CSAKGIGSNEQFF
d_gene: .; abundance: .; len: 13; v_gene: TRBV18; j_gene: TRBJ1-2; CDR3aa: CASLETANYGYTF
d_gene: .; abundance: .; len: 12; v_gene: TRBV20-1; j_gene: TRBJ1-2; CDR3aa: CSASRTNYGYTF
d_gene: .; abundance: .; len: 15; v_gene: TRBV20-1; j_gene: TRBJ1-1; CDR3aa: CSATKPGFGSTEAFF
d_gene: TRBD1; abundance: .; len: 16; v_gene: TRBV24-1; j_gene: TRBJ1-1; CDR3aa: CATSDRTGWMNTEAFF
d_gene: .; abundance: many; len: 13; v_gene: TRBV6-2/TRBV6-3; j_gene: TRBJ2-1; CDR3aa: CASSRTSYNEQFF
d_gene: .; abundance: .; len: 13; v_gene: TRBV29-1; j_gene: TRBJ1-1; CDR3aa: CSVSDSRLTEAFF
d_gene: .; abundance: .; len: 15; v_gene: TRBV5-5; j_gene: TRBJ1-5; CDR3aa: CASSERASSNQPQHF
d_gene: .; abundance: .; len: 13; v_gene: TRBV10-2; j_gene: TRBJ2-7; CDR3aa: CASSEGSSYEQYF
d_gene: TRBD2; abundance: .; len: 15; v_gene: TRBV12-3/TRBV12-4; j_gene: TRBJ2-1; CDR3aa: CASRRRRGVIDEQFF
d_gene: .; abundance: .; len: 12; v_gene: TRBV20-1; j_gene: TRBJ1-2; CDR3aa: CSALRRDIGYTF
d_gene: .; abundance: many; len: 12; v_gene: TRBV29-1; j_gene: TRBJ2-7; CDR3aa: CSVAGDHYEQYF
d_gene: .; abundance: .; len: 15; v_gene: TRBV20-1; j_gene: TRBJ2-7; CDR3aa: CSAPPERPNSYEQYF
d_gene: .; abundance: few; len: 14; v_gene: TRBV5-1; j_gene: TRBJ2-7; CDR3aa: CASSLGQVNYEQYF
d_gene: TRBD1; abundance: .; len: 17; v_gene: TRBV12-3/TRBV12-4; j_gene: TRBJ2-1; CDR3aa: CASSLTGVSPFYNEQFF
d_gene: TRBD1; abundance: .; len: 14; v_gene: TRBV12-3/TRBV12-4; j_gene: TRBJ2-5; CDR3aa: CASSWTRGLETQYF
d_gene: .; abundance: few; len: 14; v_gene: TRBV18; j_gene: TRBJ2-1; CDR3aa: CASSEQVSYNEQFF
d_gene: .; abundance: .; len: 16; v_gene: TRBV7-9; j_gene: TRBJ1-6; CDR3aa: CASSLSGSLYNSPLHF
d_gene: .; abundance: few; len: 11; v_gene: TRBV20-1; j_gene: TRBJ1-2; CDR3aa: CSANRDYGYTF
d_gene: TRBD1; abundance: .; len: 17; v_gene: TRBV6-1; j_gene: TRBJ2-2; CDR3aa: CASSRHTTGSNTGELFF
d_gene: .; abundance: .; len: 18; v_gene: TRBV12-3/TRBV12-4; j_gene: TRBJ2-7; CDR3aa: CTSSLGGWGDSTYYEQYF
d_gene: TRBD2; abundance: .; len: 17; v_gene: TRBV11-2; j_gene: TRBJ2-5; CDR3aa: CASSLGSLAGGLETQYF
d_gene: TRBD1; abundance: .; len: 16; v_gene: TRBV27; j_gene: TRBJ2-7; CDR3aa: CASSSPGQGATYEQYF
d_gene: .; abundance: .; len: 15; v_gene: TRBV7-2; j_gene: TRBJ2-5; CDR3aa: CASSLVVGSEETQYF
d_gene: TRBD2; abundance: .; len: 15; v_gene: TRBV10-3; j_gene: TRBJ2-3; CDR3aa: CAISPSGGSTDTQYF
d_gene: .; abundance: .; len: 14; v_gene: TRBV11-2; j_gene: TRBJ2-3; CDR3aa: CASSLVGGGDTQYF
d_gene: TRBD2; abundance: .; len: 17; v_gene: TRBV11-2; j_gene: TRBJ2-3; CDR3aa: CASSFGGGAFSADTQYF
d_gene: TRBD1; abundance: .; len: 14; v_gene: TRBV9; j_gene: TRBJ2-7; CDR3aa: CASSVVNRGYEQYF
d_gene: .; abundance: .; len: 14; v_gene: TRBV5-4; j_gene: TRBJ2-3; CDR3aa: CASSRVPNTDTQYF
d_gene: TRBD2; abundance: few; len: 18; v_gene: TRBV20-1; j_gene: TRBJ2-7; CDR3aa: CSALTERGNYFSSYEQYF
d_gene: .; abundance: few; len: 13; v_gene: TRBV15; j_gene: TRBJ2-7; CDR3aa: CATGDGSSYEQYF
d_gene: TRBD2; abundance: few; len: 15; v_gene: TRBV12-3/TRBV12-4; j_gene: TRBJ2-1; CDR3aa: CASSLGTSGPNEQFF
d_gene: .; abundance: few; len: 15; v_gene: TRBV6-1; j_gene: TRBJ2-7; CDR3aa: CASSEVSGRIYEQYF
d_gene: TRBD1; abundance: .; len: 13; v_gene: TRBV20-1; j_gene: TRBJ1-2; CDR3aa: CSATGQANYGYTF
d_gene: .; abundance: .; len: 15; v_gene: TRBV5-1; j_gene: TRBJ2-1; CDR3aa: CASSPEGTSLGEQFF